A single sample is the source of the 32 T cell receptor beta chains below, sequenced in a study of graft-versus-host responses after intestinal transplantation. Sequencing was performed with immunoSEQ multiplex PCR; in TCRdb, only in-frame clones are kept and a portion is missing. The table includes almost 4,500 clones, 65% to 85% detected once. Intraepithelial lymphocytes and lamina propria lymphocytes were released through processing of graft tissue. Here the sequenced sample was ileum tissue, taken 17 days after transplant. All receptors come from a human patient who received an intestinal transplant, so some T cells may come from the graft donor.

The chain links TRBV7-9 to TRBJ2-2, with D unresolved. CDR1 is SEHNR and CDR2 is FQNEAQ in the germline V gene (reference sequence). Trimming shortened V by 10 bases and J by 6 bases, and 21 bases separated the two germline ends. The CDR3 has 15 amino acids. The CDR3 bases are TGTGCCACCCCGGGTTTACCCCTTTTCGCCGGGGAGCTGTTTTTT. Translation gives CATPGLPLFAGELFF.

The V gene is TRBV28, the J gene TRBJ1-5; TRBD1 aligns across 7 bases. This CDR3 is 15 amino acids long. V was pared by 2 bases and J by 3 bases, with 4 bases of the junction left unmatched. CDR1 and CDR2 (germline): MDHEN, SYDVKM. The CDR3 reads CASSLEGQYNQPQHF. The CDR3, as DNA: TGTGCCAGCAGTTTAGAGGGACAGTACAATCAGCCCCAGCATTTT.

The CDR3 is CASSLSRTNYGYTF. CDR3 sequence (DNA): TGTGCCAGCAGTTTAAGCAGGACTAACTATGGCTACACCTTC. The J gene is TRBJ1-2, the V gene TRBV27; D gene uncertain. Trimming took off 2 bases at V and 0 bases at J, with 7 bases between the two ends. CDR3 size: 14 residues. The V gene's germline CDR1 is MNHEY and CDR2 SMNVEV (reference sequence).

The table lists this clone with a few counts. This chain connects TRBV6-5 to TRBJ2-2; tentative D call: TRBD2 (5 bases). Trimming stripped 8 bases from V and 1 base from J, with 8 bases between. The germline gives CDR1 MNHEY, CDR2 SVGAGI. The CDR3 is made up of 13 amino acids. The CDR3 sequence is CASEAENTGELFF. The CDR3 bases are TGTGCCAGCGAAGCGGAGAACACCGGGGAGCTGTTTTTT.

This rearrangement joins TRBV6-5 to TRBJ2-1, with D unclear. Looked up from germline, CDR1 is MNHEY and CDR2 is SVGAGI. Trimming shortened V by 5 bases and J by 7 bases, and 6 bases separated the two germline ends. The CDR3 runs 11 residues. Written as DNA, the CDR3 is TGTGCCAGCAGTCTACGTAATGAGCAGTTCTTC. Translation: CASSLRNEQFF.

This rearrangement joins TRBV28 to TRBJ1-5; no reliable D call. This CDR3 comprises 13 residues. Germline V lookup: CDR1 MDHEN, CDR2 SYDVKM. Deletions cut 7 bases from V and 3 bases from J, with 10 bases between. CDR3 sequence reads: CASKAGNNQPQHF. CDR3 coding DNA: TGTGCCAGCAAGGCAGGCAACAATCAGCCCCAGCATTTT.

The rearrangement uses TRBV6-1 and TRBJ1-4, with D unresolved. Trimming stripped 10 bases from V and 4 bases from J, with 13 bases between. CDR3 length: 13 residues. Germline lookup yields CDR1 MNHNS and CDR2 SASEGT. The CDR3 coding sequence is TGTGCCACCTGCTCCGCTAATAATGAAAAACTGTTTTTT. It is translated as CATCSANNEKLFF.

V usage is TRBV6-1 and J usage is TRBJ2-7, with 7 nucleotides matching TRBD1. The CDR3 extends over 15 amino acids. Unmatched junction bases numbered 9, after V lost 5 bases and J lost 2 bases. Germline values: CDR1 MNHNS, CDR2 SASEGT. CDR3 DNA: TGTGCCAGCAGTTCTACCCACACAGGGGCCTACGAGCAGTACGTC. Translating gives CASSSTHTGAYEQYV.

The chain is built from TRBV5-6 and TRBJ2-3; 8 nucleotides line up with TRBD2. This CDR3 comprises 15 residues. Germline assignment: CDR1 SGHDT and CDR2 YYEEEE. V lost 0 bases to trimming and J lost 6 bases; unmatched junction nucleotides: 6. The CDR3, as DNA: TGTGCCAGCAGCTTGGATAGCGGGGCCTGGGATACGCAGTATTTT. Its protein is CASSLDSGAWDTQYF.

This chain connects TRBV28 to TRBJ1-2; D ambiguous. The CDR3 is 13 residues long. The V end lost 4 bases, the J end lost 1 base, and 7 bases lay between the germline ends. The germline CDR1 and CDR2 sequences are MDHEN and SYDVKM. DNA for the CDR3: TGTGCCAGCAGTTGGGCAGATAACTATGGCTACACCTTC. Protein product: CASSWADNYGYTF.

The gene calls are TRBV5-6 and TRBJ2-3, with TRBD1 matching over 7 bases. The CDR3 is made up of 14 amino acids. The germline V gene has CDR1 SGHDT and CDR2 YYEEEE. J lost 3 bases, V lost 3 bases, and 4 bases had no gene match. The CDR3 spells CASSSMTGTDTQYF. The CDR3 nucleotides are TGTGCCAGCAGCTCGATGACAGGGACAGATACGCAGTATTTT.

The chain has TRBV10-1 and TRBJ2-5, with 8 bases lining up with TRBD2. Germline CDR1 reads WNHNN; CDR2 reads SYGVQD (reference sequence). Losses at the gene ends were 3 bases for V and 6 bases for J; bases not matched to a gene: 6. This CDR3 comprises 14 residues. The CDR3 is CASSDGGGLKTQYF. CDR3 DNA: TGCGCCAGCAGTGATGGCGGGGGGTTGAAGACCCAGTACTTC.

The V and J genes are TRBV7-6 and TRBJ2-1; D is perhaps TRBD2 (5 bases). This CDR3 contains 13 residues. V dropped 1 base and J dropped 6 bases, with 7 bases sitting between them. The germline gives CDR1 SGHVS, CDR2 FNYEAQ. The CDR3 region is CASSLELVNEQFF. CDR3 coding DNA: TGTGCCAGCAGCTTAGAACTAGTCAATGAGCAGTTCTTC.

The chain has TRBV2 and TRBJ2-6, with no clear D. Trimming removed 3 bases from V and 0 bases from J, with 27 bases in between. In germline, CDR1 is SNHLY, CDR2 FYNNEI. The CDR3 extends over 22 amino acids. The DNA of the CDR3 is TGTGCCAGCAGTGATGACTTGGAGACCCTCCCTTCGCCCTACTCTGGGGCCAACGTCCTGACTTTC. Its protein product is CASSDDLETLPSPYSGANVLTF.

The CDR3, as DNA: TGCGCCAGCAGCTCAGGACAGGGGGGATACACAGATACGCAGTATTTT. Its protein product is CASSSGQGGYTDTQYF. This chain connects TRBV5-1 to TRBJ2-3, with TRBD1 identical over 10 bases. Germline-derived CDR1 and CDR2 are SGHRS and YFSETQ. Trimming cost V 3 bases and J 2 bases; bases outside gene matches: 6. The CDR3 runs 16 residues.

This clone has only a few counts. Additional DNA sequences in this sample encode the identical CDR3. The gene calls are TRBV9 and TRBJ2-3; 10 bases map to TRBD2. The CDR3 has 16 amino acids. V lost 0 bases and J lost 1; bases outside the gene matches: 2. Per germline, CDR1 SGDLS and CDR2 YYNGEE. CDR3 coding DNA: TGTGCCAGCAGCGTAGTGCTAGCGGGGGGCACAGATACGCAGTATTTT. Encoded protein: CASSVVLAGGTDTQYF.

In this sample, this clone turned up a few times. The chain recombines TRBV18 with TRBJ2-7; weak D call: TRBD2 (5 bases). The V end lost 2 bases, the J end lost 2 bases, and 13 bases lay between the germline ends. Looked up from germline, CDR1 is KGHSH and CDR2 is LQKENI. The CDR3 runs 15 residues. As DNA, the CDR3 is TGTGCCAGCTCACCATCTGCGGGCCAAACCTACGAGCAGTACGTC. This sequence encodes CASSPSAGQTYEQYV.

This chain links TRBV7-2 with TRBJ1-1, with D possibly being TRBD1 (5 bases). The CDR3 is made up of 14 amino acids. CDR1 is SGHTA and CDR2 is FQGNSA in the germline V gene. V was trimmed by 4 bases and J by 5 bases, leaving 14 bases between them. CDR3 loop: CASSSMGGWTEAFF. The CDR3 coding sequence is TGTGCCAGCAGCTCCATGGGGGGTTGGACTGAAGCTTTCTTT.

This clone was seen a handful of times. The V gene is TRBV10-3, the J gene TRBJ2-1; TRBD2 might be the D (7 bases). The germline gives CDR1 ENHRY, CDR2 SYGVKD. This CDR3 has 15 residues. V was trimmed by 2 bases and J by 4 bases, leaving 12 bases between them. This chain's CDR3 is CAISELGGLYNEQFF. The CDR3 DNA follows: TGTGCCATCAGTGAGCTCGGGGGGCTTTACAATGAGCAGTTCTTC.

The V gene is TRBV7-9, the J gene TRBJ2-7, with a tentative D call TRBD1 (5 bases). Germline V gene data show CDR1 as SEHNR and CDR2 as FQNEAQ (reference sequence). This CDR3 has 13 amino acids. Between the trimmed V and J ends, which lost 0 bases and 2 bases, there was a span of 5 bases. Here the CDR3 DNA reads TGTGCCAGCAGCTTAGCCAGGGCCTACGAGCAGTACGTC. Translated, it gives CASSLARAYEQYV.

The chain links TRBV5-1 to TRBJ2-7; possibly TRBD1 for D (6 bases). V was trimmed by 1 base and J by 2 bases, leaving 16 bases between them. Germline V gene data show CDR1 as SGHRS and CDR2 as YFSETQ. This CDR3 spans 16 amino acids. The CDR3 is CASSLIRWDTPYEQYV. DNA for the CDR3: TGCGCCAGCAGCTTGATCCGTTGGGACACCCCCTACGAGCAGTACGTC.

This clone showed up just once. This chain uses TRBV19 with TRBJ2-1; TRBD1 matches 8 bases. This CDR3 contains 14 residues. V lost 4 bases, J lost 8 bases, and 7 bases stayed unmatched. From germline, CDR1 is LNHDA and CDR2 SQIVND (reference sequence). CDR3 sequence (DNA): TGTGCCAGTAGTACGGACAGGGTCTTGTATGAGCAGTTCTTC. This gives the protein CASSTDRVLYEQFF.

The chain uses TRBV7-8 and TRBJ2-2; D is uncertain. The germline V gene encodes CDR1 SGHVS and CDR2 FQNEAQ. This CDR3 contains 14 residues. Trimming shortened V by 5 bases and J by 5 bases, and 12 bases separated the two germline ends. The chain's CDR3 is CASSLTEKTGELFF. The CDR3 DNA sequence: TGTGCCAGCAGCCTAACCGAAAAGACCGGGGAGCTGTTTTTT.

V gene TRBV7-9 combines with J gene TRBJ2-7, with 8 bases that match TRBD2. Germline-derived CDR1 and CDR2 are SEHNR and FQNEAQ (reference sequence). V lost 3 bases to trimming and J lost 4 bases; unmatched junction nucleotides: 8. This CDR3 spans 15 amino acids. CDR3 amino acids: CASSFSGGVAYEQYF. CDR3 nucleotide sequence: TGTGCCAGCAGCTTCTCGGGAGGGGTGGCTTACGAGCAGTACTTC.

This chain joins TRBV27 and TRBJ2-5, with 16 positions matching TRBD2. Germline trimming cut 5 bases from V and 4 bases from J; bases unmatched to any gene: 10. The CDR3 contains 18 residues. CDR1 and CDR2 from the germline V gene are MNHEY and SMNVEV (reference sequence). CDR3 sequence (DNA): TGTGCCAGCAGTCTGGGACTAGCGGGGGGGCTTTTAGTAGAGACCCAGTACTTC. It translates to CASSLGLAGGLLVETQYF.

This clone came up a few times. The chain combines TRBV7-2 with TRBJ2-5, with 8 bases aligning to TRBD1. Trimming removed 5 bases from V and 3 bases from J; junction bases left unmatched: 17. CDR1 and CDR2 from the germline V gene are SGHTA and FQGNSA. CDR3 length equals 18 residues. The DNA of the CDR3 is TGTGCCAGCAGCACAATATGGCAGGGGGCGCTTGGTGAAGAGACCCAGTACTTC. It translates to CASSTIWQGALGEETQYF.

This chain uses TRBV6-1 with TRBJ2-6; TRBD1 is a possible D gene (5 bases). V shed 7 bases and J shed 0 bases, with 10 bases lying between them. Per germline, CDR1 MNHNS and CDR2 SASEGT. The length of the CDR3 is 15 residues. The CDR3 DNA follows: TGTGCCAGCATCAGACAGAGCTCTGGGGCCAACGTCCTGACTTTC. This codes for CASIRQSSGANVLTF.

The rearrangement uses TRBV5-1 and TRBJ1-4, with 8 positions matching TRBD1. CDR1 SGHRS and CDR2 YFSETQ come from the germline V gene. The V segment lost 0 bases and the J segment 6 bases; nucleotides outside the gene matches: 10. CDR3 length: 17 residues. Here the CDR3 reads CASSLAGGRVDDEKLFF. The CDR3 DNA sequence: TGCGCCAGCAGCTTGGCAGGGGGCAGGGTAGATGATGAAAAACTGTTTTTT.

This chain connects TRBV20-1 to TRBJ2-1, with 10 bases identical to TRBD1. Per germline, CDR1 DFQATT and CDR2 SNEGSKA (reference sequence). The CDR3 is 11 amino acids. CDR3 amino acids: CRGTGDNEQFF. In nucleotides, the CDR3 is TGCAGGGGGACAGGGGACAATGAGCAGTTCTTC.

The V call is TRBV5-3, the J call TRBJ1-6; 7 bases align to TRBD1. TRBV5-3 is given ORF status, its function remaining uncertain. J lost 7 bases, V lost 10 bases, and 8 bases had no gene match. This CDR3 has 13 residues. CDR3 DNA: TGTGCCGTCTCGACAGGGTGGAATTCACCCCTCCACTTT. It yields the protein CAVSTGWNSPLHF.

This chain links TRBV4-1 with TRBJ1-4, with TRBD1 matching over 9 bases. The J segment lost 6 bases and the V segment lost 0 bases, leaving 5 bases of the junction unmatched. Germline V CDR1 and CDR2: MGHRA, YSYEKL. This CDR3 spans 16 amino acids. DNA of the CDR3: TGCGCCAGCAGCCAAGATGACGGGACAGGGTATGAAAAACTGTTTTTT. Translating it yields CASSQDDGTGYEKLFF.

In DNA form, the CDR3 reads TGTGCCAGCAGACCACGGGGCCTATCGGGGGGGGAGCAGTTCTTC. Protein sequence: CASRPRGLSGGEQFF. J is TRBJ2-1 and V is TRBV6-5; 8 nucleotides align to TRBD2. The germline CDR1 and CDR2 sequences are MNHEY and SVGAGI. The CDR3 consists of 15 residues. V was clipped by 6 bases and J by 10 bases; unmatched bases: 14.